A selection of T cell receptor beta chains follows, all from one sample in a study of cytomegalovirus exposure and HLA in healthy donors. Libraries were prepared by immunoSEQ multiplex PCR; TCRdb keeps only in-frame clonotypes and omits some of them. The sample has under 200,000 clones, over 75% seen once. The sequencing input was PBMCs. Source of these receptors: a man aged 35 to 55 in good health and CMV-seronegative. Both conserved end residues are part of each CDR3. A D gene is named only where the DNA matches it firmly. Size values are once, few and many counts, or a class for expanded clones, and some rows have none.

J gene,D gene,V gene,clone size,CDR3 DNA,CDR3 protein
TRBJ1-2,TRBD1,TRBV7-9,-,TGTGCCAGCAGCCCCTCAGGGACAGCTAACTATGGCTACACCTTC,CASSPSGTANYGYTF
TRBJ1-1,-,TRBV5-1,-,TGCGCCAGCAGCTCTCAGGCTGAAGCTTTCTTT,CASSSQAEAFF
TRBJ1-1,-,TRBV4-2,once,TGTGCCAGCAGTTCAGGGACTGAAGCTTTCTTT,CASSSGTEAFF
TRBJ2-5,TRBD1,TRBV4-3,-,TGCGCCAGCAGCCATGGGACAGGGCCCCAAGAGACCCAGTACTTC,CASSHGTGPQETQYF
TRBJ1-1,-,TRBV5-1,-,TGCGCCAGCAGCTTTGAGGTAACAGGTGATGAAGCTTTCTTT,CASSFEVTGDEAFF
TRBJ2-3,-,TRBV6-1,-,TGTGCCAGCGGTGGGGGGACAGGCACAGATACGCAGTATTTT,CASGGGTGTDTQYF
TRBJ1-3,-,TRBV11-3,-,TGTGCCAGCAGCCCCGGGGAGGGCTCTGGAAACACCATATATTTT,CASSPGEGSGNTIYF
TRBJ2-7,TRBD1,TRBV5-1,-,TGCGCCAGCAGCTTGGCCGGGACAGGGGGCGACGAGCAGTACTTC,CASSLAGTGGDEQYF
TRBJ2-3,-,TRBV2,-,TGTGCCAGTTCCTACGAGGGGACTAGCACAGATACGCAGTATTTT,CASSYEGTSTDTQYF
TRBJ1-5,TRBD1,TRBV6-1,-,TGTGCCAGCATCCCGGGACAGGTCAATCAGCCCCAGCATTTT,CASIPGQVNQPQHF
TRBJ2-7,TRBD1,TRBV5-1,-,TGCGCCAGCAGCTGGGACAGCTACGAGCAGTACTTC,CASSWDSYEQYF
TRBJ2-3,-,TRBV5-1,-,TGCGCCAGCAGCCACGGACTGGAGGCAGATACGCAGTATTTT,CASSHGLEADTQYF
TRBJ2-1,-,TRBV15,once,TGTGCCACCAGCAGAGATGAGGGCGAGCAGTTCTTC,CATSRDEGEQFF
TRBJ2-5,-,TRBV7-6,-,TGTGCCAGCAGCTCGGGACATATGAAGACCCAGTACTTC,CASSSGHMKTQYF
TRBJ1-1,-,TRBV6-1,-,TGTGCCAGCAGTGAACGGAACACTGAAGCTTTCTTT,CASSERNTEAFF
TRBJ1-2,-,TRBV29-1,-,TGCAGCGTTGACACAGCTTCTAACTATGGCTACACCTTC,CSVDTASNYGYTF
TRBJ2-3,TRBD1,TRBV5-4,-,TGTGCCAGCAGCTTGGTCCTTCGACAGGGGAGCACAGATACGCAGTATTTT,CASSLVLRQGSTDTQYF
TRBJ2-7,-,TRBV4-1,-,TGCGCCAGCAGCCGGGGTAGCGTGGGCTCCTACGAGCAGTACTTC,CASSRGSVGSYEQYF
TRBJ1-2,-,TRBV7-9,-,TGTGCCAGCAGCTTATCGGGGGATAGTTACTATGGCTACACCTTC,CASSLSGDSYYGYTF
TRBJ1-2,-,TRBV30,-,TGTGCCTGGAGTACCGGGGGGGCTTATGGCTACACCTTC,CAWSTGGAYGYTF
TRBJ2-7,-,TRBV19,-,TGTGCCAGTAGTAATCCGGCGACGGGCTACGAGCAGTACTTC,CASSNPATGYEQYF
TRBJ2-7,TRBD1,TRBV7-9,-,TGTTCCAGCAGCTTAGTGGTAGGCAGGGGGCTTCTATACGAGCAGTACTTC,CSSSLVVGRGLLYEQYF
TRBJ2-1,TRBD2,TRBV7-9,-,TGTGCCAGCAGCTTAGCCGCGGGGGGCTACAATGAGCAGTTCTTC,CASSLAAGGYNEQFF
TRBJ2-3,TRBD2,TRBV5-4,-,TGTGCCAGCAGCCTTAGACTAGCGGGGGAAGCGCAGTATTTT,CASSLRLAGEAQYF
TRBJ2-3,-,TRBV27,-,TGTGCCAGCAGTTTTGGACTAAGCACAGATACGCAGTATTTT,CASSFGLSTDTQYF
TRBJ1-2,TRBD1,TRBV9,-,TGTGCCAGCAGCGTAGGGCAGGGGGCGCGCGGCTACACCTTC,CASSVGQGARGYTF
TRBJ2-5,TRBD2,TRBV7-2,-,TGTGCCAGCAGCTTAGTCCCCCTCCGCGGGGGGGAGACCCAGTACTTC,CASSLVPLRGGETQYF
TRBJ2-6,-,TRBV27,-,TGTGCCAGCAGTTTACTAGTACCTGGGGCCAACGTCCTGACTTTC,CASSLLVPGANVLTF
TRBJ2-6,-,TRBV19,-,TGTGCCAGTAGTATAAGGCGCGCCAGGGGATCACCTGGGGCCAACGTCCTGACTTTC,CASSIRRARGSPGANVLTF
TRBJ1-2,TRBD1,TRBV18,-,TGTGCCAGCTCACCCGGGACAGACTATGGCTACACCTTC,CASSPGTDYGYTF
TRBJ2-7,TRBD1,TRBV6-1,-,TGTGCCAGCGGCGACAGGGGGAGCTCCTACGAGCAGTACTTC,CASGDRGSSYEQYF
TRBJ2-1,-,TRBV6-1,-,TGTGCCAGCACTCTAGCGCTATACAATGAGCAGTTCTTC,CASTLALYNEQFF
TRBJ2-4,-,TRBV18,-,TGTGCCAGCTCACCGTCGGGGGGCACTCTCGACATTCAGTACTTC,CASSPSGGTLDIQYF
TRBJ2-1,-,TRBV27,-,TGTGCCAGCAGTAACCCGAGCTCCTACAATGAGCAGTTCTTC,CASSNPSSYNEQFF
TRBJ2-7,-,TRBV5-4,-,TGTGCCAGCAGCTGGGGGACATCCGAGCAGTACTTC,CASSWGTSEQYF
TRBJ1-1,TRBD1,TRBV6-6,few,TGTGCCAGCAGTAACCCGGGACAGGGGGCGGGCACTGAAGCTTTCTTT,CASSNPGQGAGTEAFF
TRBJ2-1,TRBD2,TRBV5-1,-,TGCGCCAGCAGCCCCCGTTGGGGCGGGGGCTACAATGAGCAGTTCTTC,CASSPRWGGGYNEQFF
TRBJ1-5,-,TRBV5-8,-,TGTGCCAGCAGCTTGGGACAGGTGTTCAATCAGCCCCAGCATTTT,CASSLGQVFNQPQHF
TRBJ1-6,TRBD1,TRBV9,-,TGTGCCAGCAGCTCTACAGGGGTGGGAAATTCACCCCTCCACTTT,CASSSTGVGNSPLHF
TRBJ1-5,TRBD1,TRBV5-5,-,TGTGCCAGCAGCCCGGACAGGGGTGGTCAGCCCCAGCATTTT,CASSPDRGGQPQHF
TRBJ1-6,TRBD1,TRBV4-1,-,TGCGCCAGCAGCCAAGTCAGGGGGTATTCACCCCTCCACTTT,CASSQVRGYSPLHF
TRBJ1-1,-,TRBV28,-,TGTGCCAGCAGCTGGCACAGGGTGCACACTGAAGCTTTCTTT,CASSWHRVHTEAFF
TRBJ1-4,-,TRBV6-1,-,TGTGCCAGCAGTGAAGCGCGAGGCATTGGGGAAAAACTGTTTTTT,CASSEARGIGEKLFF
TRBJ1-1,-,TRBV5-4,-,TGTGCCAGCAGCTTGGGGGGCAGGGGAGCTTTCTTT,CASSLGGRGAFF
TRBJ2-7,-,TRBV27,-,TGTGCCAGCAGTTTATCGGTTTCAGGGCAGGACGAGCAGTACTTC,CASSLSVSGQDEQYF
TRBJ1-1,-,TRBV4-3,-,TGCGCCAGCAGCCAAGATATCGGGACTATGAACACTGAAGCTTTCTTT,CASSQDIGTMNTEAFF
TRBJ2-7,TRBD1,TRBV28,-,TGTGCCAGCAGTCTCCCTTGGACAGGGGACGGCTACGAGCAGTACTTC,CASSLPWTGDGYEQYF
TRBJ2-7,-,TRBV5-1,-,TGCGCCAGCAGCCTTCGTTCCTCCTACGAGCAGTACTTC,CASSLRSSYEQYF
TRBJ2-7,TRBD1,TRBV9,-,TGTGCCAGCAGCGCGTGGACAGGGGCCGAGCAGTACTTC,CASSAWTGAEQYF
TRBJ1-4,-,TRBV27,-,TGTGCCAGCAGTCCCCGGGACTCTATAAGGAATGAAAAACTGTTTTTT,CASSPRDSIRNEKLFF